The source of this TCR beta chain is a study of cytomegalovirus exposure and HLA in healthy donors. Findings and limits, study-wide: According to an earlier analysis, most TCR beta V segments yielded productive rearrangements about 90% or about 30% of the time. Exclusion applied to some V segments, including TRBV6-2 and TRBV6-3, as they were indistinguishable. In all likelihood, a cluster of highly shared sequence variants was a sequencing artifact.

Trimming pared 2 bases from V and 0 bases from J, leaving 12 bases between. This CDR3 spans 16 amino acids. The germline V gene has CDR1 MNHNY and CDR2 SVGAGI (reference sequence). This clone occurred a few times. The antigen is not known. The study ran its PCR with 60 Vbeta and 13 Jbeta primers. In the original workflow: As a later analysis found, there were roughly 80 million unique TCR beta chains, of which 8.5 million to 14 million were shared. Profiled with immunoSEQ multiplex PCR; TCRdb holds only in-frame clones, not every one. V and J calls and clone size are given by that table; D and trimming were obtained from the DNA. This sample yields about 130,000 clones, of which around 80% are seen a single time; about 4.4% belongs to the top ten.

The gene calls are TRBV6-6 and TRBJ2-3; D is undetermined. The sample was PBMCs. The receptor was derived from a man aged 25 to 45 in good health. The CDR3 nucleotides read TGTGCCAGCAGTTACCAAGTCGGGTCTAGCACAGATACGCAGTATTTT. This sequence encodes CASSYQVGSSTDTQYF.